Reported below is one T cell receptor (beta chain). Its cognate antigen is unknown. Clones were sequenced by immunoSEQ multiplex PCR, and TCRdb holds only the in-frame ones, with some missing. This sample has some 30,000 clones, with approximately 84% found just once. This record comes from a study of early stage breast cancer tumors. Whole-study context: Of around 15 invasive breast tumors, about a dozen were hormone receptor-positive, HER2-negative. Study observations and caveats: Enriched TCRB sequences shared across patients were mostly commonly generated sequences.

The V and J ends lost 5 bases and 3 bases respectively, with 6 bases between them. Per germline, CDR1 SGHTA and CDR2 FQGTGA. The CDR3 has 12 residues. The sample was blood. The source of this sequence is a person in their fifties or sixties with breast cancer. This sequence joins TRBV7-3 and TRBJ2-3; D unclear. CDR3 protein: CASSHGTDTQYF. The CDR3 region has the DNA TGTGCCAGCAGCCATGGGACAGATACGCAGTATTTT.